These T cell receptor beta chains were read from a single sample in a study of response to subunit inactivated influenza vaccine. Using its own MiXCR run on the RT-PCR reads, TCRdb lists one record per CDR3 protein. The sample records around 190,000 distinct CDR3 sequences, 9.2% being singletons. Sequenced material: non-naive T cells sorted from PBMCs, taken on the day of vaccination. These receptors all come from a middle-aged man who received an inactivated influenza vaccine. CDR3s include the opening cysteine and the closing phenylalanine or tryptophan. Each record gives: clone size, D gene, J gene, CDR3 length, V gene, CDR3 protein, CDR3 DNA. D genes are given only for firm matches. Not every row has a clone size; where given, it reads once, few, many or a size class.

>NA|TRBD2|TRBJ2-2|12|TRBV20-1
CSASRGGRELFF
TGCAGTGCTAGTCGGGGGGGCAGGGAGCTGTTTTTT
>NA|TRBD1|TRBJ1-6|15|TRBV6-2/TRBV6-3
CASSKGTVENSPLHF
TGTGCCAGCAGTAAAGGGACAGTCGAAAATTCACCCCTCCACTTT
>few|TRBD2|TRBJ2-5|16|TRBV7-9
CASSYFGLAGKETQYF
TGTGCCAGCAGCTATTTTGGACTAGCGGGGAAAGAGACCCAGTACTTC
>NA|NA|TRBJ2-3|11|TRBV24-1
CATSDEDTQYF
TGTGCCACCAGTGACGAGGATACGCAGTATTTT
>few|TRBD2|TRBJ2-1|15|TRBV5-1
CASSLAAGAYNEQFF
TGCGCCAGCAGCTTGGCCGCGGGGGCCTACAATGAGCAGTTCTTC
>many|NA|TRBJ2-7|12|TRBV12-3/TRBV12-4
CASSLASDEQYF
TGTGCCAGCAGTTTAGCGTCCGACGAGCAGTACTTC
>few|TRBD1|TRBJ2-6|16|TRBV6-1
CASKGQGIAGANVLTF
TGTGCCAGCAAAGGACAGGGTATAGCTGGGGCCAACGTCCTGACTTTC
>few|TRBD1|TRBJ2-3|13|TRBV29-1
CSATGRYTDTQYF
TGCAGCGCGACAGGGCGATACACAGATACGCAGTATTTT
>NA|NA|TRBJ2-7|11|TRBV7-2
CASSLGIEQYF
TGTGCCAGCAGCTTAGGGATCGAGCAGTACTTC
>few|NA|TRBJ2-2|15|TRBV15
CATSREYVGTGELFF
TGTGCCACCAGCAGAGAGTACGTGGGTACCGGGGAGCTGTTTTTT
>few|TRBD1|TRBJ2-3|17|TRBV5-1
CASSLAGAGGFADTQYF
TGCGCCAGCAGCTTGGCCGGTGCAGGGGGATTTGCAGATACGCAGTATTTT
>many|TRBD1|TRBJ1-4|14|TRBV3-1
CASSNTGEGEKLFF
TGTGCCAGCAGCAACACAGGGGAAGGAGAAAAACTGTTTTTT
>few|NA|TRBJ1-4|16|TRBV4-2
CASSQGYRDPNEKLFF
TGTGCCAGCAGCCAGGGGTACAGGGACCCTAATGAAAAACTGTTTTTT
>many|TRBD1|TRBJ2-7|12|TRBV20-1
CSAPRTGEKQYF
TGCAGTGCTCCCAGGACAGGGGAGAAGCAGTACTTC